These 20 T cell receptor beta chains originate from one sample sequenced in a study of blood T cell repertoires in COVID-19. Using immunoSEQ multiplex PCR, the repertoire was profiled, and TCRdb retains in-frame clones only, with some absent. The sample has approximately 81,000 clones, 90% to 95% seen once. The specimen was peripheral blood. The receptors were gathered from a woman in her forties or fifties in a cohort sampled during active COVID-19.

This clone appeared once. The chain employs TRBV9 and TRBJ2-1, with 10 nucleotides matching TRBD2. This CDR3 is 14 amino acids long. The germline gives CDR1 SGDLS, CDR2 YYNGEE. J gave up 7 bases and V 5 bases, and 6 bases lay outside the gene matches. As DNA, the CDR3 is TGTGCCAGCAGACCTAGCGGGAGAGGGAATGAGCAGTTCTTC. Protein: CASRPSGRGNEQFF.

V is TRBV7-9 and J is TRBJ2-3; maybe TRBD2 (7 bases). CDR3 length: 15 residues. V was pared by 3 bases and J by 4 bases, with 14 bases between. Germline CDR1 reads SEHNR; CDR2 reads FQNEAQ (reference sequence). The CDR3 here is CASSLLVGGADTQYF. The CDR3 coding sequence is TGTGCCAGCAGCTTGTTAGTAGGGGGGGCAGATACGCAGTATTTT.

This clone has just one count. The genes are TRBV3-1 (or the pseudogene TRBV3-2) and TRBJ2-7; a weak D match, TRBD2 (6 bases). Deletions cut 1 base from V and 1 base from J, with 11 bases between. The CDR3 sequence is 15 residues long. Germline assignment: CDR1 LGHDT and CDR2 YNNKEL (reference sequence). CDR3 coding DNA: TGTGCCAGCAGCCAAGGGCCCGGGAGTTCCTACGAGCAGTACTTC. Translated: CASSQGPGSSYEQYF.

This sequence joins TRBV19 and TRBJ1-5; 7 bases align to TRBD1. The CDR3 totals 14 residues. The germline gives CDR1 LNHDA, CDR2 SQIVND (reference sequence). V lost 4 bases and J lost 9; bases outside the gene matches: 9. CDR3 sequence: CASSNTGVAWPQHF. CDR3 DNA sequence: TGTGCCAGTAGTAATACAGGGGTTGCGTGGCCCCAGCATTTT.

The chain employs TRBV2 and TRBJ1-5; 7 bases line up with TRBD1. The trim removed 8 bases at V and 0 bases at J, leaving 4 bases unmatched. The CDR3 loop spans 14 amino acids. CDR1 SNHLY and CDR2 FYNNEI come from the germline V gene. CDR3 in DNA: TGTGCCAGCGGGACAGTTCCTAGCAATCAGCCCCAGCATTTT. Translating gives CASGTVPSNQPQHF.

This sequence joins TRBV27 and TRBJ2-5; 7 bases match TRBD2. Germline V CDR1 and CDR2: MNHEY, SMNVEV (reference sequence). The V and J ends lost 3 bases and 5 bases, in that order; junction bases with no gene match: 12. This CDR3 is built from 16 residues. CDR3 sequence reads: CASSFYPRGEGETQYF. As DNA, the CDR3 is TGTGCCAGCAGTTTCTACCCACGGGGGGAGGGGGAGACCCAGTACTTC.

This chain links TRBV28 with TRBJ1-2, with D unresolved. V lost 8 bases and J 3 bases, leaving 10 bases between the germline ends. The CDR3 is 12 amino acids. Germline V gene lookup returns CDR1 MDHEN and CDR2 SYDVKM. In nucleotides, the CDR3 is TGTGCCAGCTTCAGGAACGACTATGGCTACACCTTC. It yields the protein CASFRNDYGYTF.

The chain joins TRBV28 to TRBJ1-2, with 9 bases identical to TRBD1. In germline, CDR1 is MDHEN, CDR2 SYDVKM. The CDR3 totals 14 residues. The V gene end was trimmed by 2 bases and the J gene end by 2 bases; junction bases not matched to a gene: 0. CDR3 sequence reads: CASSLGQGNYGYTF. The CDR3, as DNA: TGTGCCAGCAGTTTAGGACAGGGGAACTATGGCTACACCTTC.

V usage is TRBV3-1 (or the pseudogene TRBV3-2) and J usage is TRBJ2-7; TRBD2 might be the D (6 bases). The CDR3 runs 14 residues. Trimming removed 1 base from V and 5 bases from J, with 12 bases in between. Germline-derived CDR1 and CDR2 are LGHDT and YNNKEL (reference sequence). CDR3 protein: CASSQGAGSHEQYF. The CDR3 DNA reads TGTGCCAGCAGCCAAGGGGCCGGGAGCCACGAGCAGTACTTC.

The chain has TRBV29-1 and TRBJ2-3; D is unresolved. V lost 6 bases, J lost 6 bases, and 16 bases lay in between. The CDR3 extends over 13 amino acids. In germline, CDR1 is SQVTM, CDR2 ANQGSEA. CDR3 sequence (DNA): TGCAGCGTACCCGGGTCTAAAAAGGATACGCAGTATTTT. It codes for CSVPGSKKDTQYF.

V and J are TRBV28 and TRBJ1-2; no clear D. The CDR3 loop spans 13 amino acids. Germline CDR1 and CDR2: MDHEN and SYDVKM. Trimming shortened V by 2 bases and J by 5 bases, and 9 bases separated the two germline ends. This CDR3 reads CASSLNGRYGYTF. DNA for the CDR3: TGTGCCAGCAGTTTAAATGGCCGTTATGGCTACACCTTC.

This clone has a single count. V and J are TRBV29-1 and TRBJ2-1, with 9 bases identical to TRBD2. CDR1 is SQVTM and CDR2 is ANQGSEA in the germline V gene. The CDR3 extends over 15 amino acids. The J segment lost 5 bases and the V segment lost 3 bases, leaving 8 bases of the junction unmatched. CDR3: CSVDPAGGPNNEQFF. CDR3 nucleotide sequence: TGCAGCGTTGACCCGGCGGGAGGGCCCAACAATGAGCAGTTCTTC.

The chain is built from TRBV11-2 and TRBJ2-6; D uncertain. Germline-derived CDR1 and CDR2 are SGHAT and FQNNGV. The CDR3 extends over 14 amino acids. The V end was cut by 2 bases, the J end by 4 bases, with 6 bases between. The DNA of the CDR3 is TGTGCCAGCAGCTTATCCTACGGGGCCAACGTCCTGACTTTC. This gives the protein CASSLSYGANVLTF.

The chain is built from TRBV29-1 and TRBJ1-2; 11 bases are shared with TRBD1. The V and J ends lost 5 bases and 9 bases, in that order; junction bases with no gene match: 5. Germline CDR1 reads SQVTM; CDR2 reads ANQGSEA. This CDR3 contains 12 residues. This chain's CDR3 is CSVLGQGGRYTF. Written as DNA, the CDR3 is TGCAGCGTTTTGGGACAGGGGGGCCGCTACACCTTC. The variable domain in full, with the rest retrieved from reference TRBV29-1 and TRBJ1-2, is SAVISQKPSRDICQRGTSLTIQCQVDSQVTMMFWYRQQPGQSLTLIATANQGSEATYESGFVIDKFPISRPNLTFSTLTVSNMSPEDSSIYLCSVLGQGGRYTFGSGTRLTVV.

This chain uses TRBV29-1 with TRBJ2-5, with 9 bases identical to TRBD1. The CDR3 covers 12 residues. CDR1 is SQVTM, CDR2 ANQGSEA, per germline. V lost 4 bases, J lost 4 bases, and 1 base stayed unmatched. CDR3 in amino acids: CSVAQGAETQYF. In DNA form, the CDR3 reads TGCAGCGTTGCACAGGGGGCAGAGACCCAGTACTTC.

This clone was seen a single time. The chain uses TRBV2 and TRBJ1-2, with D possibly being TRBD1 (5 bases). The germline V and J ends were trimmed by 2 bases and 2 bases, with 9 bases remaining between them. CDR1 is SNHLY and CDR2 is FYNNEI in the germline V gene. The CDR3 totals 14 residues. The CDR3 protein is CASSEPAGNYGYTF. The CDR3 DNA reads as TGTGCCAGCAGTGAACCGGCAGGGAACTATGGCTACACCTTC.

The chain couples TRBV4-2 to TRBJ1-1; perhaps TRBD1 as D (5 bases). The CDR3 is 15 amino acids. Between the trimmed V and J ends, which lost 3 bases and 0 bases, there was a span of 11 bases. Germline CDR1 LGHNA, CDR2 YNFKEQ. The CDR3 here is CASSHKDNLNTEAFF. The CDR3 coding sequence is TGTGCCAGCAGCCATAAGGACAACTTGAACACTGAAGCTTTCTTT.

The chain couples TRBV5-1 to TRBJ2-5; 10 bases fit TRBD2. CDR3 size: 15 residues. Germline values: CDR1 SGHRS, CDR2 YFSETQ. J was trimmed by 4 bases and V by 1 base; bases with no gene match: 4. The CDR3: CASSLSSGSRETQYF. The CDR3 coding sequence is TGCGCCAGCAGCTTGTCTAGCGGGAGCCGAGAGACCCAGTACTTC.

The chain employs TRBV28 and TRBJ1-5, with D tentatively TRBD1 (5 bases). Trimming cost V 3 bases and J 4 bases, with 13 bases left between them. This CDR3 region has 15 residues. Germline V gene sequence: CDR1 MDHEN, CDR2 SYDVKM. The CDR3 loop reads CASSFAKGDNQPQHF. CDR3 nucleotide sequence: TGTGCCAGCAGTTTCGCGAAAGGGGATAATCAGCCCCAGCATTTT. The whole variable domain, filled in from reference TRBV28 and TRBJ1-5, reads DVKVTQSSRYLVKRTGEKVFLECVQDMDHENMFWYRQDPGLGLRLIYFSYDVKMKEKGDIPEGYSVSREKKERFSLILESASTNQTSMYLCASSFAKGDNQPQHFGDGTRLSIL.

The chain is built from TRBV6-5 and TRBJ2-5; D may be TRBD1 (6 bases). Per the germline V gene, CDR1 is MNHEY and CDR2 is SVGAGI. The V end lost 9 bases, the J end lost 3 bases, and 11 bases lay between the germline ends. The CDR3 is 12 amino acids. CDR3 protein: CASKDSEETQYF. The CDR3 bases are TGTGCCAGTAAGGACAGTGAAGAGACCCAGTACTTC.